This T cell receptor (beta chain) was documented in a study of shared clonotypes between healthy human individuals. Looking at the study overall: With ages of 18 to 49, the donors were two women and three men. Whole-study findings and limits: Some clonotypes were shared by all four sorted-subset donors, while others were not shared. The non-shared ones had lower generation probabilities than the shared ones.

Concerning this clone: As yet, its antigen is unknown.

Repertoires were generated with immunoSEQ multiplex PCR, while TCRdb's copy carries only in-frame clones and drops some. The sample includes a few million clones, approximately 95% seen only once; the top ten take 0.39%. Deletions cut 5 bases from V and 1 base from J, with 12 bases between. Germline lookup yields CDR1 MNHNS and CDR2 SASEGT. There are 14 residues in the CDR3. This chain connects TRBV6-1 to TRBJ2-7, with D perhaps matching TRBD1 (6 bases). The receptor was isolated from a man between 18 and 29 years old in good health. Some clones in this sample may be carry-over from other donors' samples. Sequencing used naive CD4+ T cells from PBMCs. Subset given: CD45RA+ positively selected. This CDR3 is CASSTLQGSYEQYF. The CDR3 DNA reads TGTGCCAGCAGTACCCTACAGGGTTCCTACGAGCAGTACTTC.